This T cell receptor (beta chain) was sequenced during a study of blood T cell repertoires in COVID-19. Per the study methods: Amplified reference gene primers provided the basis for estimating nucleated cell counts. Profiling relied on immunoSEQ multiplex PCR, and the TCRdb table lists in-frame clones only, not all of them. The V and J calls and clone size are taken from that table; D and trimming were inferred from the DNA. The repertoire holds roughly 400,000 clones, nearly 90% seen once, with less than 2% in the top ten. Study members were between 18 and 89 years old and lived in some 22 US regions. Participants had their cohort set by participant-reported clinical history. Two negative PCRs, clearance, or symptom resolution characterized the recovered Cohort 3 donors. The junction had 6 bases not matched to a gene; V was cut back by 6 bases and J by 11 bases. This CDR3 is 11 amino acids long. The V gene's germline CDR1 is MNHEY and CDR2 SVGEGT.

This chain links TRBV6-2 or TRBV6-3 with TRBJ1-1; 7 nucleotides align to TRBD1. The sequenced sample consisted of PBMCs or T cells enriched from blood (not recorded which). This receptor was taken from a young woman who had recovered from COVID-19. The CDR3 DNA follows: TGTGCCAGCAGCACAGGGGTGAATGCTTTCTTT. Translation: CASSTGVNAFF.